This T cell receptor (beta chain) was identified in a study of cytomegalovirus exposure and HLA in healthy donors. The donors were part of the approximately 130-subject validation cohort, which stood apart from the roughly 670-subject first cohort. Libraries were prepared by immunoSEQ multiplex PCR; TCRdb keeps only in-frame clonotypes and omits some of them. The sample holds 120,000 or so clones, about 90% seen once. CDR1 and CDR2 from the germline V gene are SGHTS and YDEGEE. The CDR3 is 14 residues long. Trimming cost V 0 bases and J 0 bases, with 6 bases left between them. Whole-study results and caveats: Generally TCR sequences proved uncommon, though certain public TCRs appeared in numerous donors.

In the case of this clone: Antigen unknown.

Source material: PBMCs. The sequence was collected from a woman under 30 in good health and CMV-seronegative. The chain carries TRBV5-8 and TRBJ1-2; the D gene is possibly TRBD1 (5 bases). In nucleotides, the CDR3 is TGTGCCAGCAGCTTGGCACAGGCTAACTATGGCTACACCTTC. Protein sequence: CASSLAQANYGYTF.